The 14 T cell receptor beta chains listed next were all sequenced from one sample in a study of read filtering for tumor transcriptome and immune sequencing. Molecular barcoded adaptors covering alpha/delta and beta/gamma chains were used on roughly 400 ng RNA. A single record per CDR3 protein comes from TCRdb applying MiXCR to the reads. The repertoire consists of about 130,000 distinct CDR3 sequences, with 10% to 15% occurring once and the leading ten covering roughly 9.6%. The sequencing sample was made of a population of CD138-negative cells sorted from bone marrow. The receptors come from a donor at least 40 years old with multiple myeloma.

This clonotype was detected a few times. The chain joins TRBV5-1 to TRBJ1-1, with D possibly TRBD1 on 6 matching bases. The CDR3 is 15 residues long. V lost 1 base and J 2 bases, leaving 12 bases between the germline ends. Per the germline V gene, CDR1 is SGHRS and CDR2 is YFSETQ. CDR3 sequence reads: CASSLQGPFNTEAFF. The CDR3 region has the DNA TGCGCCAGCAGCTTGCAGGGGCCATTCAACACTGAAGCTTTCTTT.

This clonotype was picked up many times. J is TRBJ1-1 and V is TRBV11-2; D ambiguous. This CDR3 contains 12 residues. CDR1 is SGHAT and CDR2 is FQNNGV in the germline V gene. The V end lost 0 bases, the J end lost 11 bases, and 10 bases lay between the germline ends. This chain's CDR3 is CASSLEGREAFF. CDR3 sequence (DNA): TGTGCCAGCAGCTTAGAGGGTCGGGAGGCTTTCTTT.

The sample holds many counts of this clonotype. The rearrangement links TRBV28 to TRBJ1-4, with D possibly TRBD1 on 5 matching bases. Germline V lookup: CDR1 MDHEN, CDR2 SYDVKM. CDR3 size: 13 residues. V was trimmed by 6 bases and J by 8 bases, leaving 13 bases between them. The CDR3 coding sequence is TGTGCCAGCAGCCAGGGAGGAGACGAAAAACTGTTTTTT. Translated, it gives CASSQGGDEKLFF.

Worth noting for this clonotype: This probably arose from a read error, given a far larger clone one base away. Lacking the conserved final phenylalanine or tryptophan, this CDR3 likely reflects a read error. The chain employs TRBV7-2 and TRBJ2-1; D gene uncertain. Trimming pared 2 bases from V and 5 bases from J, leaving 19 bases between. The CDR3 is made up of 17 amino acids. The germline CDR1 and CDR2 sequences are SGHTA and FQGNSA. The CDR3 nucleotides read TGTGCCAGCAGCTTAAGGTCGGGCACACACCTGAACAATGAGCAGTTCATC. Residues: CASSLRSGTHLNNEQFI.

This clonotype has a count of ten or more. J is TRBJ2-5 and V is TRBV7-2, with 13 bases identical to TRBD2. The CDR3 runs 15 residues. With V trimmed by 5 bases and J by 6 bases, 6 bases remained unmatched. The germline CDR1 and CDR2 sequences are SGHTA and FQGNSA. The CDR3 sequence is CASSSGLAGAQTQYF. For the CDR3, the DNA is TGTGCCAGCAGCAGCGGACTAGCGGGGGCTCAGACCCAGTACTTC. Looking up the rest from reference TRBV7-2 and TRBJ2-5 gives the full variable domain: GAGVSQSPSNKVTEKGKDVELRCDPISGHTALYWYRQSLGQGLEFLIYFQGNSAPDKSGLPSDRFSAERTGGSVSTLTIQRTQQEDSAVYLCASSSGLAGAQTQYFGPGTRLLVL.

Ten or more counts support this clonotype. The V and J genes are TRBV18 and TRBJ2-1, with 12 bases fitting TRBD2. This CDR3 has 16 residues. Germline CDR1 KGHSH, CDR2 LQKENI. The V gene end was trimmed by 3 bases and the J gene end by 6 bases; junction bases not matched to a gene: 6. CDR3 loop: CASSPPLAGGGNEQFF. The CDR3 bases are TGTGCCAGCTCACCGCCTCTAGCGGGAGGGGGCAATGAGCAGTTCTTC.

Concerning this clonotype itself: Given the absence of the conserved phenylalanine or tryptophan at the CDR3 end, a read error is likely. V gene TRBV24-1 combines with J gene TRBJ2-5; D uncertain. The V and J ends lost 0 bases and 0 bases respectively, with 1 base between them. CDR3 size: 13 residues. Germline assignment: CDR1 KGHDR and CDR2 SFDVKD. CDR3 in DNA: TGTGCCACCAGTGATTTGGACCAAGAGACCCAGTACGTC. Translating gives CATSDLDQETQYV.

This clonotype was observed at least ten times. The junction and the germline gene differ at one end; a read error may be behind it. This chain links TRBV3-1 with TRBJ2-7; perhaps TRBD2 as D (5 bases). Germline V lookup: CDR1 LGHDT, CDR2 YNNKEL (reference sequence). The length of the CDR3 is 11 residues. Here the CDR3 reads CASSSNGWTLF. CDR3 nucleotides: TGTGCCAGCAGCTCCAACGGATGGACTCTCTTC.

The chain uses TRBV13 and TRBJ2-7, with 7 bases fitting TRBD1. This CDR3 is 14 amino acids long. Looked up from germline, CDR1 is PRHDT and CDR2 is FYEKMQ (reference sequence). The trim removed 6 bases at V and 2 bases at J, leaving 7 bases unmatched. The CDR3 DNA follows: TGTGCCAGCAGTCCGGGACAGCTAACCTACGAGCAGTACTTC. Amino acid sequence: CASSPGQLTYEQYF.

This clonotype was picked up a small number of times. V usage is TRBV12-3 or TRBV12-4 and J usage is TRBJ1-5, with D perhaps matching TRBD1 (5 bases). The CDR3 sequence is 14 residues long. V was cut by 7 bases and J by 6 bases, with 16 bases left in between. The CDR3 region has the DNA TGTGCCAGCACCCAGGTCCAGGGAGGTCAGCCCCAGCATTTT. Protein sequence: CASTQVQGGQPQHF.

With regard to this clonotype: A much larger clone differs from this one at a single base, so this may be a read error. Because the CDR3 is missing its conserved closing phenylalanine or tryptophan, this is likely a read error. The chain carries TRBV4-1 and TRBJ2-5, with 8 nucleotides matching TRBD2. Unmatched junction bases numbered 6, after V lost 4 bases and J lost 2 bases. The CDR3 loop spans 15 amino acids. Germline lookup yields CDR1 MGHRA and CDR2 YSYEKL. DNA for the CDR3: TGCGCCAGCAGCCTCAGCGGGAGTGCTCAAGAGACCCAGTACCTC. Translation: CASSLSGSAQETQYL.

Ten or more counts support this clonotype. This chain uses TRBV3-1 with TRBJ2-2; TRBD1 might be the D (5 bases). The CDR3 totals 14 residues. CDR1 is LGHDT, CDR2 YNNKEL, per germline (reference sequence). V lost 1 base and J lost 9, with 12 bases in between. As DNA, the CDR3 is TGTGCCAGCAGCCAAGGACAGCCCGCGTGGGAGCTGTTTTTT. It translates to CASSQGQPAWELFF.

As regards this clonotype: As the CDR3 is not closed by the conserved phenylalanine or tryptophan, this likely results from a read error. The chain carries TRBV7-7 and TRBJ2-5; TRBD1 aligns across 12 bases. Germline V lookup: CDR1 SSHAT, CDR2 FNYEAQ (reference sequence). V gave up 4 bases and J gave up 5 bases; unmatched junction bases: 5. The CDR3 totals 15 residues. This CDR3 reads CASSSGTGGEETQYL. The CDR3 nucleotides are TGTGCCAGCAGCTCCGGGACAGGGGGCGAGGAGACCCAGTACCTC.

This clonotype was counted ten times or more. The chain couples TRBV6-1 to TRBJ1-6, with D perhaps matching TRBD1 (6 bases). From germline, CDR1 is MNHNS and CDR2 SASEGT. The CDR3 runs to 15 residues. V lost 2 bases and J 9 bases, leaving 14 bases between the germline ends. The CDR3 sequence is CASSEQGPSGSPLHF. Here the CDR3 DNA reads TGTGCCAGCAGTGAACAGGGGCCCAGTGGTTCACCCCTCCACTTT.